This T cell receptor beta chain was recovered during a study of T cell responses to AZD1222 COVID-19 vaccine. Study observations and caveats: Spike-specific TCR depth and breadth grew after two AZD1222 doses. It was only a handful of AZD1222 recipients who were seropositive at baseline. The donor cohort was predominantly white British with a female majority, and clonal diversity may have been underestimated.

Clones were read by immunoSEQ multiplex PCR, and TCRdb kept only the in-frame ones, dropping some. The profile shows 150,000 to 200,000 clones, roughly 94% of them singletons. Details on this clone: Its antigen is unknown.

CDR1 and CDR2 (germline): DFQATT, SNEGSKA (reference sequence). V was trimmed by 3 bases and J by 6 bases, leaving 9 bases between them. The CDR3 extends over 12 amino acids. This chain joins TRBV20-1 and TRBJ1-5; no definite D call. This clonotype originated in an adult in good health. The sample here was peripheral blood, taken on day 0 of AZD1222 vaccination. Written as DNA, the CDR3 is TGCAGTGCTAGTGAGGGAGGTCAGCCCCAGCATTTT. It translates to CSASEGGQPQHF.